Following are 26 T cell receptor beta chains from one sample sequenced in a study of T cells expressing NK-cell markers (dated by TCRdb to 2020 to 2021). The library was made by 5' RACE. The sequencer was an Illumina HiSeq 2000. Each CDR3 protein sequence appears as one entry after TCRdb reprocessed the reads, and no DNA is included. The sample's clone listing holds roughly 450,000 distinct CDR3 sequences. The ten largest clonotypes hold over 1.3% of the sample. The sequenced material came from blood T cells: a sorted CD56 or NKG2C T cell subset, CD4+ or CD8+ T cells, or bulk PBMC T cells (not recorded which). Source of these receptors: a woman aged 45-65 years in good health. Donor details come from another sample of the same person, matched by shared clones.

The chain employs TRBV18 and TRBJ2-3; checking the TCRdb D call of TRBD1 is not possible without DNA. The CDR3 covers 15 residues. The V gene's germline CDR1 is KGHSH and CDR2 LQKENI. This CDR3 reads CASSGGSIETDTQYF.

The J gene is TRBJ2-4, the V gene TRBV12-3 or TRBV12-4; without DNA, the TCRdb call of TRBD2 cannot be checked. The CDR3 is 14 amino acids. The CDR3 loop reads CASRASGRGDIQYF.

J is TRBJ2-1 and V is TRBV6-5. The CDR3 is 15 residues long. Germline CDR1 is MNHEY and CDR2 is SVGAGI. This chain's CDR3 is CASTPSGGSYNEQFF.

The CDR3 sequence is CSVVVSWTGGGYTF. The V and J genes are TRBV29-1 and TRBJ1-2; no DNA is available, so the TRBD1 call from TCRdb remains unchecked. Germline values: CDR1 SQVTM, CDR2 ANQGSEA. This CDR3 comprises 14 residues.

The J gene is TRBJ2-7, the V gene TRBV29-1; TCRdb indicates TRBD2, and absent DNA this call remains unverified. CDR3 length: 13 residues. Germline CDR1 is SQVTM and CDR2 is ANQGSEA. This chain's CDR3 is CSVGRAGTYEQYF.

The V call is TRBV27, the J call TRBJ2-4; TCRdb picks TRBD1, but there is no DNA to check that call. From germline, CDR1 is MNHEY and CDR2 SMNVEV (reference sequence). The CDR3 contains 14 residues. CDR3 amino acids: CASSWGGPRDIQYF.

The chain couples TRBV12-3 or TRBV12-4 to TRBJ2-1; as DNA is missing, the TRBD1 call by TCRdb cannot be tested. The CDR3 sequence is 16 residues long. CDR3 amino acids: CASMRTHAGSYNEQFF.

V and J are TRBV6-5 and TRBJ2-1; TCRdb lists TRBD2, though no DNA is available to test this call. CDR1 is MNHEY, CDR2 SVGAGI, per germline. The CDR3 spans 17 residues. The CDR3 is CASSYAGTSGRANEQFF.

The CDR3 loop reads CAISVSTSGRSGELFF. The V call is TRBV10-3, the J call TRBJ2-2; TCRdb picks TRBD2, but there is no DNA to check that call. In germline, CDR1 is ENHRY, CDR2 SYGVKD. The CDR3 sequence is 16 residues long.

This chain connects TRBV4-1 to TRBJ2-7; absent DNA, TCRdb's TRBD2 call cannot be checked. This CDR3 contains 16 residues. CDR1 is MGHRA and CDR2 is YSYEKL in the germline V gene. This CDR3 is CASSHLTSGRFYEQYF.

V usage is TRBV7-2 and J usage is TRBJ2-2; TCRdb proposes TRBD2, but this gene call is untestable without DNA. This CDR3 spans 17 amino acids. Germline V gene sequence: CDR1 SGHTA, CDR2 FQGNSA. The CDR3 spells CASSFVLLPAGPGELFF. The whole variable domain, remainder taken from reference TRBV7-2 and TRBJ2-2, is GAGVSQSPSNKVTEKGKDVELRCDPISGHTALYWYRQSLGQGLEFLIYFQGNSAPDKSGLPSDRFSAERTGGSVSTLTIQRTQQEDSAVYLCASSFVLLPAGPGELFFGEGSRLTVL.

The CDR3 is CATSDPGTGGPGANVLTF. This chain uses TRBV24-1 with TRBJ2-6; TCRdb returns TRBD1, unconfirmable since there is no DNA. The CDR3 is 18 residues long. Germline assignment: CDR1 KGHDR and CDR2 SFDVKD.

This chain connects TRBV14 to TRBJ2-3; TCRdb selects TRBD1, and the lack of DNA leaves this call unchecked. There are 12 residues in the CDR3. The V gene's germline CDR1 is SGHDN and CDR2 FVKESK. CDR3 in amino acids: CASSLPGNTQYF.

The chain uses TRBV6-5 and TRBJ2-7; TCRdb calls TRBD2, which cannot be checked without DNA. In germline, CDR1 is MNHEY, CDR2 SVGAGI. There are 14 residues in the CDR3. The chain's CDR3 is CATGPGLATYEQYF.

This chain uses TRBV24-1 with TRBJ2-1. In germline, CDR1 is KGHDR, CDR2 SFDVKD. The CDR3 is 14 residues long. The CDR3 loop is CATGSSSSYNEQFF.

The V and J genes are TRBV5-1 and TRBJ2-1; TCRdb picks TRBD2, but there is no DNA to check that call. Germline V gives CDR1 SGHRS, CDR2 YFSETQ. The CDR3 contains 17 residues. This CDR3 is CASSSGLAGGPGHEQFF.

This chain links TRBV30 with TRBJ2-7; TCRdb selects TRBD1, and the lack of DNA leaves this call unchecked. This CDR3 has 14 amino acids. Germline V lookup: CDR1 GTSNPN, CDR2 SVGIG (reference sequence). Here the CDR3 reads CAWSVSVQAYEQYF.

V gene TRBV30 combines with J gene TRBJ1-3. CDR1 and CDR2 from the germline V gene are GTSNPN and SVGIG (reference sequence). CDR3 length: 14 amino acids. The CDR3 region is CAWAAGSSGNTIYF.

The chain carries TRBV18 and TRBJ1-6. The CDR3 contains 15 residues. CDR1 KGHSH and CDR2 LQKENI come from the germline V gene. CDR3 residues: CASTTIAGKNSPLHF.

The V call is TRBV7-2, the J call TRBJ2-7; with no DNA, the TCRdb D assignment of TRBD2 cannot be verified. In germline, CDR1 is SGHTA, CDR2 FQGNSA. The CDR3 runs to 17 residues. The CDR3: CASSFPGLAGPRYEQYF.

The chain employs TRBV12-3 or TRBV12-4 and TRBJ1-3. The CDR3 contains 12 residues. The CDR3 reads CASRRPGNTIYF.

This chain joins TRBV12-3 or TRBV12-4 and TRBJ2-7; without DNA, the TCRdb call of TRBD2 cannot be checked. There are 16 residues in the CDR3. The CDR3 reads CASSHSGTSGNYEQYF.

The CDR3 protein is CASSYKVSRIGYTF. The J gene is TRBJ1-2, the V gene TRBV6-2 or TRBV6-3. The germline CDR1 and CDR2 sequences are MNHEY and SVGEGT. The CDR3 is 14 residues long.

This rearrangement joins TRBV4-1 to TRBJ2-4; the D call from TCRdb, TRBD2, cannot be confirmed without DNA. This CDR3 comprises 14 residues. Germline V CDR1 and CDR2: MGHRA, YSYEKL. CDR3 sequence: CASSQERDKNIQYF.

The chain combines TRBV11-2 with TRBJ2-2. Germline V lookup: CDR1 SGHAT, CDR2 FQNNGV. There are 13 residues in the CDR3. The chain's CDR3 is CAISAINTGELFF.

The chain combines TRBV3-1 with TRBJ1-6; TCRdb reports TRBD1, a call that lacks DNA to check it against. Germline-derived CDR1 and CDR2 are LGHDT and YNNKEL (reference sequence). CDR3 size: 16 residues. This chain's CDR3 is CASSPNAGVRGSPLHF.